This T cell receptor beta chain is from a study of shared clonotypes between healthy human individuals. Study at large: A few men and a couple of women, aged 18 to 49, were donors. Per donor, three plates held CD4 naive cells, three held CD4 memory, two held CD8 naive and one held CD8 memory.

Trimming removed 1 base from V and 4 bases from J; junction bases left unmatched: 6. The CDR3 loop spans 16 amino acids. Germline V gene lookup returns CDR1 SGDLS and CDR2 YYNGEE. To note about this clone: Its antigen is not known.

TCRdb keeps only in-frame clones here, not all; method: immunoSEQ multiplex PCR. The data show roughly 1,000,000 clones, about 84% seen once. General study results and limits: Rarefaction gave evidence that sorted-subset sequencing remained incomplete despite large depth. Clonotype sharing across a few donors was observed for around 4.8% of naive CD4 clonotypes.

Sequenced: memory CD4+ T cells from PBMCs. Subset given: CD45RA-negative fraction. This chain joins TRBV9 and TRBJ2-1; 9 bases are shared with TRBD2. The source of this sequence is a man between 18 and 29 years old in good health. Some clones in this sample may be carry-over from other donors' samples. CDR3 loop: CASSVRAGGGYNEQFF. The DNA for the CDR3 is TGTGCCAGCAGCGTAAGGGCGGGAGGGGGTTACAATGAGCAGTTCTTC. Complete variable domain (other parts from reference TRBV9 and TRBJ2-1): DSGVTQTPKHLITATGQRVTLRCSPRSGDLSVYWYQQSLDQGLQFLIQYYNGEERAKGNILERFSAQQFPDLHSELNLSSLELGDSALYFCASSVRAGGGYNEQFFGPGTRLTVL.